Listed below are T cell receptor beta chains from one sample, sequenced in a study of T-cell memory formation after mild COVID-19. TCRdb independently ran MiXCR on the 5' RACE reads; one entry per CDR3 protein. The sample includes roughly 610,000 distinct CDR3 sequences, 15% to 20% of them seen just once. The specimen sequenced was PBMCs or a T cell subset sorted from them (not recorded which). These receptors came from an adult woman who had mild COVID-19 (a few samples of this study predate the infection). Cell type and time point are not known. Both conserved end residues are part of each CDR3. D genes are given only for firm matches. Size is stated for part of the rows, as once, few or many counts, or as a class when the clone is expanded.

j_call v_call d_call clone_size cdr3_aa cdr3_nt
TRBJ1-1 TRBV6-5 NA NA CASSYPGIAGEAFF TGTGCCAGCAGTTACCCGGGTATTGCCGGTGAAGCTTTCTTT
TRBJ2-2 TRBV6-2/TRBV6-3 NA NA CASSYGQMMGTGELFF TGTGCCAGCAGTTACGGCCAGATGATGGGCACCGGGGAGCTGTTTTTT
TRBJ2-7 TRBV4-1 TRBD1 many CASSLQGQGAYEQYF TGCGCCAGCAGCCTACAGGGGCAGGGGGCCTACGAGCAGTACTTC
TRBJ1-1 TRBV21-1 NA NA CASSKDGGWGRSTEAFF TGTGCCAGCAGCAAGGACGGCGGGTGGGGGCGATCAACTGAAGCTTTCTTT
TRBJ2-2 TRBV5-1 NA few CASSLIWGSGELFF TGCGCCAGCAGCTTGATTTGGGGGTCCGGGGAGCTGTTTTTT
TRBJ1-1 TRBV20-1 NA few CSAREMNTEAFF TGCAGTGCTAGAGAAATGAACACTGAAGCTTTCTTT
TRBJ2-7 TRBV20-1 TRBD2 NA CSARDPERGGAYEQYF TGCAGTGCTAGAGATCCTGAGCGGGGGGGCGCTTACGAGCAGTACTTC
TRBJ2-5 TRBV3-1 TRBD2 few CATEQRGSETQYF TGTGCCACCGAGCAGCGGGGTTCAGAGACCCAGTACTTC
TRBJ2-1 TRBV4-1 TRBD1 NA CASSQAGTGPYNEQFF TGCGCCAGCAGCCAAGCCGGGACAGGGCCTTACAATGAGCAGTTCTTC
TRBJ1-2 TRBV3-1 NA NA CASSQNSQGRYGYTF TGTGCCAGCAGCCAGAACTCGCAGGGGCGCTATGGCTACACCTTC
TRBJ2-3 TRBV5-1 TRBD1 NA CASSARQGFTDTQYF TGCGCCAGCAGCGCGCGACAGGGATTCACAGATACGCAGTATTTT
TRBJ2-7 TRBV12-3/TRBV12-4 NA few CASSFPRQPYEQYF TGTGCCAGCAGTTTTCCCCGACAGCCCTACGAGCAGTACTTC
TRBJ2-3 TRBV5-1 NA many CASSLALGRQADTQYF TGCGCCAGCAGCTTGGCCTTGGGACGGCAAGCAGATACGCAGTATTTT
TRBJ2-1 TRBV29-1 TRBD2 NA CSAGLAGVNEQFF TGCAGCGCGGGACTAGCGGGAGTGAATGAGCAGTTCTTC
TRBJ2-2 TRBV24-1 TRBD1 few CAAGTGTGELFF TGTGCCGCCGGGACAGGCACCGGGGAGCTGTTTTTT
TRBJ2-1 TRBV15 NA few CATSRVERNEQFF TGTGCCACCAGCAGAGTTGAAAGGAATGAGCAGTTCTTC
TRBJ2-5 TRBV7-9 TRBD1 NA CASRDTGGAGETQYF TGTGCCAGCAGGGACACAGGGGGCGCGGGAGAGACCCAGTACTTC